The clone carrying this T cell receptor (beta chain) was counted many times. Its cognate antigen is unknown. The read gets to within 3 residues of the CDR3 end, and the germline J gene fills in the rest. Germline CDR1 SGDLS, CDR2 YYNGEE. Trimming cost V 2 bases and J 7 bases, with 16 bases left between them. This CDR3 is built from 15 residues. CVID and control samples used equivalent genomic DNA input. The assay was immunoSEQ multiplex PCR, and TCRdb's table has in-frame clones only and misses some. Reported are about 64,000 clones, none seen only once; the ten largest carry 1.5% to 2%. This record belongs to a study of T cell clonality in common variable immunodeficiency. Study observations and caveats: In common variable immunodeficiency, TCR beta chains reportedly carried fewer deletions and N-nucleotide insertions. Links between repertoire features and CVID complications were heterogeneity-limited.

The specimen sequenced was peripheral blood mononuclear cells. The TCR sequence derives from a person between 18 and 75 years old in good health. The rearrangement joins TRBV9 to TRBJ2-1; tentative D call: TRBD2 (6 bases). CDR3 sequence: CASSVSSGPGNEQFF. CDR3 DNA, as far as it was read: TGTGCCAGCAGCGTTAGTAGCGGTCCGGGGAATGAG.